This TCR beta chain was found in a study of CD8 T cells in Susac syndrome. In regard to this clonotype: Its antigen is unknown.

Whole-study results and caveats: The study conceded that relatively few individuals underwent its TCR sequencing and HLA analysis.

Random hexamers primed reverse transcription of about 0.5 to 1 ug RNA. Multiplex PCR with immunoSEQ amplified the TCR beta CDR3 across 54 Vbeta and 13 Jbeta. TCRdb passed the immunoSEQ multiplex PCR reads through MiXCR, listing each CDR3 protein once. The sample lists 210,000 or so distinct CDR3 sequences, 80% to 95% occurring once. Sample: CD8+ T cells from PBMCs. This sequence was found in a human donor with multiple sclerosis.

CDR3 in DNA: TGCGCCAGCAGCCATCCCCCGGAAACTTTCAACACCGGGGAGCTGTTTTTT. Protein sequence: CASSHPPETFNTGELFF. V usage is TRBV4-1 and J usage is TRBJ2-2; D not certain. The length of the CDR3 is 17 residues. Trimming pared 3 bases from V and 2 bases from J, leaving 16 bases between. CDR1 is MGHRA, CDR2 YSYEKL, per germline.